A selection of T cell receptor beta chains follows, all from one sample in a study of CD8 T cells in ankylosing spondylitis. TCRdb analysed the 5' RACE reads with MiXCR anew, one entry per CDR3 protein. This repertoire shows a few hundred thousand distinct CDR3 sequences, about 10% found once; its top ten account for about 19%. The specimen sequenced was blood, either unsorted or a sorted T cell fraction (not recorded which). These receptor sequences come from a male donor with ankylosing spondylitis or in good health (not recorded which). CDR3s include the opening cysteine and the closing phenylalanine or tryptophan. The D gene is left open where the match is weak. Clone size, where shown, is once, few, many, or a class for clones that have expanded.

v_call: TRBV7-8; clone_size: NA; j_call: TRBJ2-1; d_call: TRBD2; cdr3_aa: CASSLWLAGVHNEQFF; cdr3_nt: TGTGCCAGCAGCTTATGGCTAGCGGGGGTGCACAATGAGCAGTTCTTC
v_call: TRBV7-6; clone_size: few; j_call: TRBJ2-1; d_call: TRBD2; cdr3_aa: CASSLAGGAPYNEQFF; cdr3_nt: TGTGCCAGCAGCTTAGCCGGGGGGGCCCCCTACAATGAGCAGTTCTTC
v_call: TRBV20-1; clone_size: NA; j_call: TRBJ2-2; d_call: TRBD1; cdr3_aa: CSARDAGGGYGELFF; cdr3_nt: TGCAGTGCTAGAGATGCAGGGGGTGGGTACGGGGAGCTGTTTTTT
v_call: TRBV20-1; clone_size: NA; j_call: TRBJ2-2; d_call: NA; cdr3_aa: CSAIGSGELFF; cdr3_nt: TGCAGTGCTATTGGGTCCGGGGAGCTGTTTTTT
v_call: TRBV12-3/TRBV12-4; clone_size: many; j_call: TRBJ1-1; d_call: NA; cdr3_aa: CASSLGVGNTEAFF; cdr3_nt: TGTGCCAGCAGTTTAGGGGTCGGTAACACTGAAGCTTTCTTT
v_call: TRBV15; clone_size: NA; j_call: TRBJ2-1; d_call: NA; cdr3_aa: CATSRESTASSYNEQFF; cdr3_nt: TGTGCCACCAGCAGAGAATCCACAGCTAGCTCCTACAATGAGCAGTTCTTC
v_call: TRBV10-3; clone_size: many; j_call: TRBJ2-1; d_call: TRBD1; cdr3_aa: CAISDGTGSSYNEQFF; cdr3_nt: TGTGCCATCAGTGATGGGACAGGGAGCTCCTACAATGAGCAGTTCTTC
v_call: TRBV5-1; clone_size: many; j_call: TRBJ1-4; d_call: NA; cdr3_aa: CASSGTVNEKLFF; cdr3_nt: TGCGCCAGCAGCGGCACAGTGAATGAAAAACTGTTTTTT
v_call: TRBV12-3/TRBV12-4; clone_size: many; j_call: TRBJ1-1; d_call: TRBD1; cdr3_aa: CASSLGSNRGTEAFF; cdr3_nt: TGTGCCAGCAGTTTAGGTTCCAACAGGGGCACTGAAGCTTTCTTT
v_call: TRBV3-1; clone_size: many; j_call: TRBJ2-1; d_call: TRBD2; cdr3_aa: CASSLMTSVSYNEQFF; cdr3_nt: TGTGCCAGCAGCCTCATGACTAGCGTATCTTACAATGAGCAGTTCTTC
v_call: TRBV7-6; clone_size: NA; j_call: TRBJ2-5; d_call: NA; cdr3_aa: CASSLASQSRGTQYF; cdr3_nt: TGTGCCAGCAGCTTAGCCTCACAGTCCAGAGGGACCCAGTACTTC
v_call: TRBV20-1; clone_size: many; j_call: TRBJ1-2; d_call: NA; cdr3_aa: CSARAPGNGYTF; cdr3_nt: TGCAGTGCTAGAGCGCCAGGGAATGGCTACACCTTC
v_call: TRBV6-1; clone_size: many; j_call: TRBJ2-1; d_call: NA; cdr3_aa: CASRRGADFSYNEQFF; cdr3_nt: TGTGCCAGCAGACGAGGGGCCGACTTCTCCTACAATGAGCAGTTCTTC
v_call: TRBV12-3/TRBV12-4; clone_size: few; j_call: TRBJ1-5; d_call: NA; cdr3_aa: CASSLEGGLSNQPQHF; cdr3_nt: TGTGCCAGCAGTTTGGAGGGGGGGCTAAGCAATCAGCCCCAGCATTTT
v_call: TRBV12-3/TRBV12-4; clone_size: many; j_call: TRBJ1-1; d_call: NA; cdr3_aa: CASSPGAEAFF; cdr3_nt: TGTGCCAGCAGCCCCGGCGCTGAAGCTTTCTTT
v_call: TRBV14; clone_size: NA; j_call: TRBJ2-3; d_call: NA; cdr3_aa: CASSHGYRDSLTDTQYF; cdr3_nt: TGTGCCAGCAGCCACGGATACCGGGACTCTCTCACAGATACGCAGTATTTT
v_call: TRBV5-1; clone_size: many; j_call: TRBJ2-7; d_call: NA; cdr3_aa: CASSPTGYEQYF; cdr3_nt: TGCGCCAGCAGCCCGACAGGATACGAGCAGTACTTC
v_call: TRBV2; clone_size: NA; j_call: TRBJ2-2; d_call: NA; cdr3_aa: CASSGRADLTGELFF; cdr3_nt: TGTGCCAGCAGTGGTCGAGCGGACCTTACCGGGGAGCTGTTTTTT
v_call: TRBV20-1; clone_size: NA; j_call: TRBJ1-1; d_call: NA; cdr3_aa: CSARDIQKMNTEAFF; cdr3_nt: TGCAGTGCTAGAGATATCCAGAAGATGAACACTGAAGCTTTCTTT
v_call: TRBV24-1; clone_size: many; j_call: TRBJ2-4; d_call: TRBD1; cdr3_aa: CATSDPGQGGKTKNIQYF; cdr3_nt: TGTGCCACCAGTGACCCAGGACAGGGGGGAAAAACCAAAAACATTCAGTACTTC
v_call: TRBV3-1; clone_size: many; j_call: TRBJ2-1; d_call: TRBD2; cdr3_aa: CASSSGGPSYNEQFF; cdr3_nt: TGTGCCAGCAGTAGCGGGGGGCCCTCCTACAATGAGCAGTTCTTC
v_call: TRBV29-1; clone_size: many; j_call: TRBJ2-5; d_call: NA; cdr3_aa: CSVQEGTETQYF; cdr3_nt: TGCAGCGTGCAGGAGGGGACAGAGACCCAGTACTTC
v_call: TRBV24-1; clone_size: many; j_call: TRBJ1-1; d_call: NA; cdr3_aa: CATRGVLGEAFF; cdr3_nt: TGTGCCACCAGGGGGGTTTTGGGTGAAGCTTTCTTT
v_call: TRBV7-9; clone_size: many; j_call: TRBJ2-4; d_call: TRBD1; cdr3_aa: CASSSWTGLAKNIQYF; cdr3_nt: TGTGCCAGCAGCTCATGGACAGGACTAGCCAAAAACATTCAGTACTTC
v_call: TRBV10-3; clone_size: few; j_call: TRBJ1-5; d_call: NA; cdr3_aa: CAISVGRGDQPQHF; cdr3_nt: TGTGCCATCAGTGTTGGGAGGGGGGACCAGCCCCAGCATTTT
v_call: TRBV10-3; clone_size: NA; j_call: TRBJ1-5; d_call: NA; cdr3_aa: CAVSEVGNQPQHF; cdr3_nt: TGTGCCGTCAGTGAGGTAGGGAATCAGCCCCAGCATTTT
v_call: TRBV6-5; clone_size: many; j_call: TRBJ2-7; d_call: TRBD2; cdr3_aa: CASSLGLAGANYEQYF; cdr3_nt: TGTGCCAGCAGTTTGGGACTAGCGGGGGCGAACTACGAGCAGTACTTC
v_call: TRBV12-3/TRBV12-4; clone_size: many; j_call: TRBJ2-3; d_call: TRBD1; cdr3_aa: CASSFRQGGTDTQYF; cdr3_nt: TGTGCCAGCAGTTTCCGACAGGGTGGCACAGATACGCAGTATTTT
v_call: TRBV6-1; clone_size: NA; j_call: TRBJ1-5; d_call: TRBD1; cdr3_aa: CASSEGTGDHQPQHF; cdr3_nt: TGTGCCAGCAGTGAAGGCACAGGGGATCATCAGCCCCAGCATTTT
v_call: TRBV5-1; clone_size: many; j_call: TRBJ1-2; d_call: TRBD1; cdr3_aa: CASSIRGRGYGYTF; cdr3_nt: TGCGCCAGCAGCATCAGGGGGCGAGGCTATGGCTACACCTTC
v_call: TRBV27; clone_size: NA; j_call: TRBJ2-7; d_call: NA; cdr3_aa: CASRAYSYEQYF; cdr3_nt: TGTGCCAGCAGGGCGTACTCCTACGAGCAGTACTTC
v_call: TRBV12-3/TRBV12-4; clone_size: many; j_call: TRBJ2-6; d_call: NA; cdr3_aa: CASSQTSSGAGANVLTF; cdr3_nt: TGTGCCAGCAGCCAGACCTCTTCGGGAGCTGGGGCCAACGTCCTGACTTTC
v_call: TRBV5-1; clone_size: many; j_call: TRBJ2-2; d_call: TRBD2; cdr3_aa: CASSFDRTHGGTGELFF; cdr3_nt: TGCGCCAGCAGCTTCGACAGAACCCACGGGGGGACCGGGGAGCTGTTTTTT
v_call: TRBV4-2; clone_size: many; j_call: TRBJ1-3; d_call: NA; cdr3_aa: CASSQDLMGYSGNTIYF; cdr3_nt: TGTGCCAGCAGCCAAGACCTCATGGGTTACTCCGGAAACACCATATATTTT
v_call: TRBV5-1; clone_size: NA; j_call: TRBJ2-5; d_call: NA; cdr3_aa: CASSSGTADETQYF; cdr3_nt: TGCGCCAGCAGCTCGGGGACGGCCGACGAGACCCAGTACTTC
v_call: TRBV28; clone_size: few; j_call: TRBJ2-3; d_call: TRBD1; cdr3_aa: CASSFQGATDTQYF; cdr3_nt: TGTGCCAGCAGTTTTCAGGGGGCGACAGATACGCAGTATTTT
v_call: TRBV24-1; clone_size: few; j_call: TRBJ2-5; d_call: TRBD1; cdr3_aa: CATSHPQGARETQYF; cdr3_nt: TGTGCCACCAGTCACCCTCAGGGGGCGAGAGAGACCCAGTACTTC
v_call: TRBV19; clone_size: NA; j_call: TRBJ1-1; d_call: NA; cdr3_aa: CASSSAGPVGKAFF; cdr3_nt: TGTGCCAGTAGTAGCGCAGGTCCCGTTGGAAAAGCTTTCTTT
v_call: TRBV4-2; clone_size: few; j_call: TRBJ2-3; d_call: TRBD2; cdr3_aa: CASSLSGSGAPDTQYF; cdr3_nt: TGTGCCAGCAGCCTTTCGGGTAGCGGGGCCCCAGATACGCAGTATTTT
v_call: TRBV30; clone_size: NA; j_call: TRBJ2-7; d_call: NA; cdr3_aa: CAWSVKGPSYEQYF; cdr3_nt: TGTGCCTGGAGTGTAAAGGGCCCTTCCTACGAGCAGTACTTC
v_call: TRBV5-1; clone_size: many; j_call: TRBJ2-1; d_call: TRBD2; cdr3_aa: CASSLLVGGGDNEQFF; cdr3_nt: TGCGCCAGCAGCTTGTTGGTCGGCGGGGGGGACAATGAGCAGTTCTTC
v_call: TRBV9; clone_size: many; j_call: TRBJ1-3; d_call: NA; cdr3_aa: CASSVTSVSGNTIYF; cdr3_nt: TGTGCCAGCAGCGTAACCTCCGTCTCTGGAAACACCATATATTTT
v_call: TRBV19; clone_size: few; j_call: TRBJ2-2; d_call: TRBD1; cdr3_aa: CASSIMGTGSAGELFF; cdr3_nt: TGTGCCAGTAGTATAATGGGGACAGGGTCGGCCGGGGAGCTGTTTTTT
v_call: TRBV7-8; clone_size: many; j_call: TRBJ2-1; d_call: TRBD1; cdr3_aa: CASSGLDRGNEQFF; cdr3_nt: TGTGCCAGCAGCGGCTTGGACAGGGGAAATGAGCAGTTCTTC
v_call: TRBV12-3/TRBV12-4; clone_size: few; j_call: TRBJ2-7; d_call: TRBD1; cdr3_aa: CASSTTDRENSEQYF; cdr3_nt: TGTGCCAGCAGTACCACCGACAGGGAGAATAGCGAGCAGTACTTC
v_call: TRBV12-3/TRBV12-4; clone_size: many; j_call: TRBJ2-3; d_call: TRBD2; cdr3_aa: CASSPGLADTTSTDTQYF; cdr3_nt: TGTGCCAGCAGTCCCGGACTAGCGGATACAACTAGCACAGATACGCAGTATTTT
v_call: TRBV27; clone_size: many; j_call: TRBJ1-1; d_call: NA; cdr3_aa: CASSRDSNEAFF; cdr3_nt: TGTGCCAGCAGCCGTGACAGCAATGAAGCTTTCTTT
v_call: TRBV6-6; clone_size: few; j_call: TRBJ1-1; d_call: NA; cdr3_aa: CASSYSQITEAFF; cdr3_nt: TGTGCCAGCAGTTATAGTCAGATCACTGAAGCTTTCTTT
v_call: TRBV12-3/TRBV12-4; clone_size: NA; j_call: TRBJ1-3; d_call: TRBD1; cdr3_aa: CASSFRGPGNTIYF; cdr3_nt: TGTGCCAGCAGTTTCAGGGGGCCTGGAAACACCATATATTTT
v_call: TRBV7-2; clone_size: many; j_call: TRBJ1-6; d_call: NA; cdr3_aa: CASSPHGAMDSPLHF; cdr3_nt: TGTGCCAGCAGCCCCCACGGGGCGATGGATTCACCCCTCCACTTT
v_call: TRBV5-6; clone_size: many; j_call: TRBJ1-1; d_call: NA; cdr3_aa: CASSLVLGANTEAFF; cdr3_nt: TGTGCCAGCAGCTTGGTTCTGGGAGCGAACACTGAAGCTTTCTTT
v_call: TRBV20-1; clone_size: many; j_call: TRBJ2-5; d_call: TRBD1; cdr3_aa: CSARAGGRSETQYF; cdr3_nt: TGCAGTGCTAGAGCAGGGGGCAGATCGGAGACCCAGTACTTC
v_call: TRBV12-3/TRBV12-4; clone_size: few; j_call: TRBJ2-6; d_call: TRBD1; cdr3_aa: CASVRGTGHSGANVLTF; cdr3_nt: TGTGCCAGCGTCCGTGGGACAGGCCACTCTGGGGCCAACGTCCTGACTTTC